Shown below are 3 T cell receptor beta chains from a single sample sequenced in a study of blood T cells in healthy people across ages. Primed by a sample-barcoded 5' primer and a J-beta primer mix, a second PCR proceeded for about 6 to 12 cycles. TCRdb re-called the 5' RACE reads with MiXCR, one entry per CDR3 protein. The sample contains roughly 1.5 million distinct CDR3 sequences, approximately 43% of which appear only once. Input material: blood. The receptors were sampled from a woman in her late teens or twenties in good health.

The rearrangement uses TRBV28 and TRBJ2-3; TRBD2 matches at 8 bases. The junction had 7 bases not matched to a gene; V was cut back by 5 bases and J by 6 bases. The CDR3 totals 14 residues. Germline CDR1 MDHEN, CDR2 SYDVKM. CDR3 DNA sequence: TGTGCCAGCAGTCCCTTTGGCGGGGGGGATACGCAGTATTTT. Protein product: CASSPFGGGDTQYF.

This chain links TRBV20-1 with TRBJ2-5; no reliable D call. The DNA end lines up better with TRBJ2-7; the J call may be wrong. CDR1 DFQATT and CDR2 SNEGSKA come from the germline V gene (reference sequence). The CDR3 contains 11 residues. This chain's CDR3 is CSASLLPEQYF. The CDR3 nucleotides read TGCAGTGCTAGTCTTCTGCCCGAGCAGTACTTC.

This rearrangement joins TRBV30 to TRBJ2-1; D remains unclear. Germline assignment: CDR1 GTSNPN and CDR2 SVGIG (reference sequence). Trimming removed 3 bases at V and 9 bases at J, with 12 bases between. The length of the CDR3 is 12 residues. CDR3 DNA sequence: TGTGCCTGGAGCCCTCTTGGCTTTGAGCAGTTCTTC. Amino acid sequence: CAWSPLGFEQFF.